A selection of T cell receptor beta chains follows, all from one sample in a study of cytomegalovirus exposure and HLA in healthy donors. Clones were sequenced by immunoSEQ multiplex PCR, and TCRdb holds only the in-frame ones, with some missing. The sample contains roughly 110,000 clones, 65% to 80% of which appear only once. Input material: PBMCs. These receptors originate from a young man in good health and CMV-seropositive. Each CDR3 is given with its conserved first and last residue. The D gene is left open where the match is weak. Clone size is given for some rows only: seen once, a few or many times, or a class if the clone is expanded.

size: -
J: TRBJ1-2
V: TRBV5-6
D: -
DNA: TGTGCCAGCAGCTTCCAGATTTCTAACTATGGCTACACCTTC
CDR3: CASSFQISNYGYTF

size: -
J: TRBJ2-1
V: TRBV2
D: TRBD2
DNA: TGTGCCAGCACGGGGGGGGGTGAGCAGTTCTTC
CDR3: CASTGGGEQFF

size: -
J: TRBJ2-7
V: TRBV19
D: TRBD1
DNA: TGTGCCAGTAGTATCGGGACAGCCTACGAGCAGTACTTC
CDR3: CASSIGTAYEQYF

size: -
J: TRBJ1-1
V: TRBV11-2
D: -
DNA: TGTGCCAGCAGCTTAGAGAGGGCAGGGGCGGCTTTCTTT
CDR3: CASSLERAGAAFF

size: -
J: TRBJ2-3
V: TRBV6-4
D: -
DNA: TGTGCCAGCAGTGAATGTGACTACCCTAGCACAGATACGCAGTATTTT
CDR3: CASSECDYPSTDTQYF

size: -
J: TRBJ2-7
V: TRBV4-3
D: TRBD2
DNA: TGCGCCAGCAGCCTAGAACTAGCGGATAGCTACGAGCAGTACTTC
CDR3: CASSLELADSYEQYF

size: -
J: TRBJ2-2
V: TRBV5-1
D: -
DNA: TGCGCCAGCAGCTTGGGACTGGGCGGGGAGCTGTTTTTT
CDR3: CASSLGLGGELFF

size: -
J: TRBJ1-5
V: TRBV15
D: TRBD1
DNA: TGTGCCACCAGCAGAGTGGAGGGGGCTGATCAGCCCCAGCATTTT
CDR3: CATSRVEGADQPQHF

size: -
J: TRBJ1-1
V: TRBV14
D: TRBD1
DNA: TGTGCCAGCAGCTCTTACCGGGACAGGGGGACTGAAGCTTTCTTT
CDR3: CASSSYRDRGTEAFF

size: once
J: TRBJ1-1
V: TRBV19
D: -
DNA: TGTGCCAGTAGTATTAGGGGCCCGAACACTGAAGCTTTCTTT
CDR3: CASSIRGPNTEAFF

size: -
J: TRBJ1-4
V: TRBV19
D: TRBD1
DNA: TGTGCCAGTACCCCCGGACAGGCAAGTGAAAAACTGTTTTTT
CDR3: CASTPGQASEKLFF

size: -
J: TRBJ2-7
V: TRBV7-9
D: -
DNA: TGTGCCAGCAGCGTCCTCATCGGAGCCCCGGGGGAGCAGTACTTC
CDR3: CASSVLIGAPGEQYF

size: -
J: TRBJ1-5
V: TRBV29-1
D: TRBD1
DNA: TGCAGCGGGCCCGGACAGGCAGCTGGCAATCAGCCCCAGCATTTT
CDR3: CSGPGQAAGNQPQHF

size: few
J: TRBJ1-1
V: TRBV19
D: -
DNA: TGTGCCAGTAGCCGGGGGGGGAACACTGAAGCTTTCTTT
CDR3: CASSRGGNTEAFF

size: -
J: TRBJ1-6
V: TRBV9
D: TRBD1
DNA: TGTGCCAGCAGCGTCGGAGGGGGCAGGGGTAATTCACCCCTCCACTTT
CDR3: CASSVGGGRGNSPLHF

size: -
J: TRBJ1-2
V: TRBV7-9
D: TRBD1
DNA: TGTGCCAGCAGCTATAGTACAGGGGCTGATGGCTACACCTTC
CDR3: CASSYSTGADGYTF

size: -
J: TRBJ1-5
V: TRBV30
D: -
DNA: TGTGCCTGGAGTGTAGCGGGGGATCAGCCCCAGCATTTT
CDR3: CAWSVAGDQPQHF

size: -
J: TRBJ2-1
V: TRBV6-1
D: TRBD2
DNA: TGTGCCAGCATTAGCGGGGGGGGATACAATGAGCAGTTCTTC
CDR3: CASISGGGYNEQFF

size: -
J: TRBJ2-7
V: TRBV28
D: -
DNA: TGTGCCAGCGGTACCGTAGGGGGAACCCTCTACGAGCAGTACTTC
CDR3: CASGTVGGTLYEQYF

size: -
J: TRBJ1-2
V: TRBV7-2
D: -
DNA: TGTGCCAGCAGGGTTGGGGGGGCCGGGTATGGCTACACCTTC
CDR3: CASRVGGAGYGYTF

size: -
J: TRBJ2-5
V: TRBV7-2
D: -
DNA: TGTGCCAGCAGCTTGGCGGTTGGCGAGACCCAGTACTTC
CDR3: CASSLAVGETQYF

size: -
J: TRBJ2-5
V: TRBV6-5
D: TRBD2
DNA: TGTGCCAGCAGTCCTTCGGGACTAAGGCAAGAGACCCAGTACTTC
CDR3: CASSPSGLRQETQYF

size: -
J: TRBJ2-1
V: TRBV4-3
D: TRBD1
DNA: TGCGCCAGCAGCCGACGAACAGGGGATCCCTACAATGAGCAGTTCTTC
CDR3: CASSRRTGDPYNEQFF

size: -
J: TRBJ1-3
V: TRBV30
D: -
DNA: TGTGCCTGGAGTGTATCCGGGGGAAACACCATATATTTT
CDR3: CAWSVSGGNTIYF

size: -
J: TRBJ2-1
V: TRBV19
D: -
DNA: TGTGCCAGTAGTAGGCAGGGTAAGGATGAGCAGTTCTTC
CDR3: CASSRQGKDEQFF

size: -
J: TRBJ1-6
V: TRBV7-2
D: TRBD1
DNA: TGTGCCAGCAGCTTAGCTGGGACAGGGGGTTCTTCACCCCTCCACTTT
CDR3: CASSLAGTGGSSPLHF

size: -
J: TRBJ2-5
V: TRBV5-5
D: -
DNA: TGTGCCAGCAGCCTACAGGGGGGGCGGGAGACCCAGTACTTC
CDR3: CASSLQGGRETQYF

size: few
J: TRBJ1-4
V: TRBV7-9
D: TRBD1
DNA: TGTGCCAGCAGCCGATCAGGGGGGCTAGGTGAAAAACTGTTTTTT
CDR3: CASSRSGGLGEKLFF

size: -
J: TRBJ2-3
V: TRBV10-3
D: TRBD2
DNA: TGTGCCATCAGTGGGGGACTAGGTGCAGATACGCAGTATTTT
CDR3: CAISGGLGADTQYF